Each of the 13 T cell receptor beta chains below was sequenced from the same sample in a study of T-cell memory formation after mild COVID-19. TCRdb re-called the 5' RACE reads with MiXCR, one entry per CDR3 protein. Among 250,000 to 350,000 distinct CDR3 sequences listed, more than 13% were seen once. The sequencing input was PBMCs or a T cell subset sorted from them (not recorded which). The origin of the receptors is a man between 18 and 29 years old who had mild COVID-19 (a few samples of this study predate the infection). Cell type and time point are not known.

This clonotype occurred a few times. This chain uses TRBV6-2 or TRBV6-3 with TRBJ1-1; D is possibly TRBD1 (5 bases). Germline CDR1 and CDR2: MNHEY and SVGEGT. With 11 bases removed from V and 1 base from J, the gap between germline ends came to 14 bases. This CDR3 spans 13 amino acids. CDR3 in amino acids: CAGHRDGNTEAFF. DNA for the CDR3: TGTGCCGGACACCGGGACGGGAACACTGAAGCTTTCTTT.

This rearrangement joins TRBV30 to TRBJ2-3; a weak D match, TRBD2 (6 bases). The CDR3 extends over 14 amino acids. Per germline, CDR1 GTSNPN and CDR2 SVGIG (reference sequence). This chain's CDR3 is CAQDAGLSADTQYF. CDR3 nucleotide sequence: TGTGCGCAAGACGCGGGGCTGTCCGCAGATACGCAGTATTTT.

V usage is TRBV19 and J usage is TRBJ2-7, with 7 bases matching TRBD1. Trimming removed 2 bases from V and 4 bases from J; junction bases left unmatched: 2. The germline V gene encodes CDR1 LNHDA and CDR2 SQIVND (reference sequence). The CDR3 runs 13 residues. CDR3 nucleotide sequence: TGTGCCAGTAGTATAACACAGGGGTACGAGCAGTACTTC. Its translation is CASSITQGYEQYF.

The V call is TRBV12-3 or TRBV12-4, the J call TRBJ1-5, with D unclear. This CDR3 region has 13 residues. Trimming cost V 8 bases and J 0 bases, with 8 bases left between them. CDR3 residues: CASGPYSNQPQHF. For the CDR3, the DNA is TGTGCCAGCGGCCCATATAGCAATCAGCCCCAGCATTTT.

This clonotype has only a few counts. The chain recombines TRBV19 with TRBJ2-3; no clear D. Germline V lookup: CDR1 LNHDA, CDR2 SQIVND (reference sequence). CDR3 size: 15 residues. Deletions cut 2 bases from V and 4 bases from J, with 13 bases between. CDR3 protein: CASSILEGSPDTQYF. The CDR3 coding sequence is TGTGCCAGTAGTATACTCGAAGGGTCCCCAGATACGCAGTATTTT.

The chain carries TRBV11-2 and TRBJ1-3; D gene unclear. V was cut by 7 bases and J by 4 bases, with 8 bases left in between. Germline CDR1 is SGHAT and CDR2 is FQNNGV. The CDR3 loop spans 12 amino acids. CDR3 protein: CASTLLGNTIYF. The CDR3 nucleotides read TGTGCCAGCACCCTTCTAGGAAACACCATATATTTT. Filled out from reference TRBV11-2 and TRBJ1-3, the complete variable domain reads EAGVAQSPRYKIIEKRQSVAFWCNPISGHATLYWYQQILGQGPKLLIQFQNNGVVDDSQLPKDRFSAERLKGVDSTLKIQPAKLEDSAVYLCASTLLGNTIYFGEGSWLTVV.

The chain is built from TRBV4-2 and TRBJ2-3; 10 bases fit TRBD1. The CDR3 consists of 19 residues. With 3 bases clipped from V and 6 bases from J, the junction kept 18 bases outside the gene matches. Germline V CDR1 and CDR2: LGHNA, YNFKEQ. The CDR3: CASSQEGQGGSLIRDTQYF. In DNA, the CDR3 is TGTGCCAGCAGCCAGGAAGGACAGGGGGGTTCTCTTATTAGGGATACGCAGTATTTT.

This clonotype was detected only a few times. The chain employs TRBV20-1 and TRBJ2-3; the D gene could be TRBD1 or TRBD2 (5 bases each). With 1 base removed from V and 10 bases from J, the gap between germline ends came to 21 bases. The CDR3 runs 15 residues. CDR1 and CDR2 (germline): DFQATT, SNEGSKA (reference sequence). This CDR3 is CSARAPGRPIDPQYF. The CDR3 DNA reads TGCAGTGCTAGAGCACCGGGACGGCCGATTGATCCGCAGTATTTT.

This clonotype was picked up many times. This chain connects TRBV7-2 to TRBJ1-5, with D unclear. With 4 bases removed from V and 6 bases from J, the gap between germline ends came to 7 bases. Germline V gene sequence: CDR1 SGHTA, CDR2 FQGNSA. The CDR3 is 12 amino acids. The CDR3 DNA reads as TGTGCCAGCAGCTCGGTAGGTCAGCCCCAGCATTTT. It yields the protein CASSSVGQPQHF. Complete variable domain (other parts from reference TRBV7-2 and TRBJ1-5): GAGVSQSPSNKVTEKGKDVELRCDPISGHTALYWYRQSLGQGLEFLIYFQGNSAPDKSGLPSDRFSAERTGGSVSTLTIQRTQQEDSAVYLCASSSVGQPQHFGDGTRLSIL.

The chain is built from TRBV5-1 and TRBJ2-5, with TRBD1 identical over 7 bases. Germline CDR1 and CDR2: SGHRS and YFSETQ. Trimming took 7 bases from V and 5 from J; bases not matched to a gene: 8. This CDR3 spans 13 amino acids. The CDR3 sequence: CASGDRVGETQYF. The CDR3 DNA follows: TGCGCCAGCGGAGACAGGGTCGGGGAGACCCAGTACTTC.

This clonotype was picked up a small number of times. This CDR3 reads CASSQYYPRTLTSTDTQYF. The DNA of the CDR3 is TGCGCCAGCAGCCAGTACTATCCCCGGACACTCACTAGCACAGATACGCAGTATTTT. This chain joins TRBV4-3 and TRBJ2-3; TRBD1 might be the D (5 bases). V was pared by 3 bases and J by 0 bases, with 22 bases between. Germline V lookup: CDR1 LGHNA, CDR2 YSLEER. There are 19 residues in the CDR3.

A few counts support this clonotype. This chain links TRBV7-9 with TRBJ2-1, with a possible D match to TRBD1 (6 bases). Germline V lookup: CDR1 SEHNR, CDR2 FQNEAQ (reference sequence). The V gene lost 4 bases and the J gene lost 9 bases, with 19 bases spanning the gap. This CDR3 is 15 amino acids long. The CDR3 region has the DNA TGTGCCAGCAGCTCATTGGGACATGTAGTCGGTGAGCAGTTCTTC. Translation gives CASSSLGHVVGEQFF. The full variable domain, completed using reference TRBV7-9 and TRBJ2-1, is DTGVSQNPRHKITKRGQNVTFRCDPISEHNRLYWYRQTLGQGPEFLTYFQNEAQLEKSRLLSDRFSAERPKGSFSTLEIQRTEQGDSAMYLCASSSLGHVVGEQFFGPGTRLTVL.

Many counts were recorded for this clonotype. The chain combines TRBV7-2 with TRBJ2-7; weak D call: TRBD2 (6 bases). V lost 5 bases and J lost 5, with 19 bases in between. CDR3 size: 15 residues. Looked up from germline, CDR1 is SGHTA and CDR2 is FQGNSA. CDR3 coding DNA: TGTGCCAGCAGCCCTTTACCCGGCGGGACCGACGAGCAGTACTTC. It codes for CASSPLPGGTDEQYF.